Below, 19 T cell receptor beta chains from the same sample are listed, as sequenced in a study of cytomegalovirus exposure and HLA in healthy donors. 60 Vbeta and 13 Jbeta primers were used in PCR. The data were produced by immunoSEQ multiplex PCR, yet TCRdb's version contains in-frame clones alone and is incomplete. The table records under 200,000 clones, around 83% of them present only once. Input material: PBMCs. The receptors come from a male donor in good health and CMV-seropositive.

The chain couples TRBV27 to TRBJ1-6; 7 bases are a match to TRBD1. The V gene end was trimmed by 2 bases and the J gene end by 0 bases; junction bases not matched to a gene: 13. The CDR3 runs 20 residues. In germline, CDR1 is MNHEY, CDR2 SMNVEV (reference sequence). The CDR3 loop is CASSLRPQGQIPSYNSPLHF. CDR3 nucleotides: TGTGCCAGCAGTTTAAGGCCCCAGGGACAGATCCCCTCCTATAATTCACCCCTCCACTTT.

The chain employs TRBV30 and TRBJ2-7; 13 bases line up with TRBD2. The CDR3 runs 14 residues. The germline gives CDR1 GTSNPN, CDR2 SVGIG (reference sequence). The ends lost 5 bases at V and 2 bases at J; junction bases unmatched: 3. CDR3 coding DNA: TGTGCCTGGTCCGGACTAGCGGGGGCCTACGAGCAGTACTTC. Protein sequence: CAWSGLAGAYEQYF.

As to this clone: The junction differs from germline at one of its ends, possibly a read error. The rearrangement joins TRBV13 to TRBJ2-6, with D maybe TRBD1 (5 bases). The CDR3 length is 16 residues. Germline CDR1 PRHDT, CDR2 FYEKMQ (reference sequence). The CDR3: CASRPSGFSGANGLTF. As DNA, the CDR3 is TGTGCCAGCAGGCCCAGTGGTTTCTCTGGGGCCAACGGCCTGACTTTC. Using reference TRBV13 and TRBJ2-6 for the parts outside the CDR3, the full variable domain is AAGVIQSPRHLIKEKRETATLKCYPIPRHDTVYWYQQGPGQDPQFLISFYEKMQSDKGSIPDRFSAQQFSDYHSELNMSSLELGDSALYFCASRPSGFSGANGLTFGAGSRLTVL.

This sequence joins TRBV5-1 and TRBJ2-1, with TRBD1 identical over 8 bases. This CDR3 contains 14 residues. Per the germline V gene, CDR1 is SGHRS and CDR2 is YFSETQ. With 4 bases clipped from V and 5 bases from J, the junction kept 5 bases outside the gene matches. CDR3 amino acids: CASSQRTGHNEQFF. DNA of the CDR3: TGCGCCAGCAGCCAACGGACAGGGCACAATGAGCAGTTCTTC.

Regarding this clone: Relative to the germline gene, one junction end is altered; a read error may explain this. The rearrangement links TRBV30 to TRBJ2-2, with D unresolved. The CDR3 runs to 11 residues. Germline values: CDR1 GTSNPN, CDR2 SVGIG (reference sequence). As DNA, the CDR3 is TGTGCATGGACCTTCACCGGGGAGCTGTTTTTT. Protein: CAWTFTGELFF. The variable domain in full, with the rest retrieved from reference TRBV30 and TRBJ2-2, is SQTIHQWPATLVQPVGSPLSLECTVEGTSNPNLYWYRQAAGRGLQLLFYSVGIGQISSEVPQNLSASRPQDRQFILSSKKLLLSDSGFYLCAWTFTGELFFGEGSRLTVL.

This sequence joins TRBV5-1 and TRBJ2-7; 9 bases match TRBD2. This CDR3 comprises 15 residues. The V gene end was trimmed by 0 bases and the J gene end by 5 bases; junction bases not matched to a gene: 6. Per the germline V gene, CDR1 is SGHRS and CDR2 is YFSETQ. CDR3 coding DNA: TGCGCCAGCAGCTTGGGGTTAGCGGGAGACAACGAGCAGTACTTC. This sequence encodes CASSLGLAGDNEQYF. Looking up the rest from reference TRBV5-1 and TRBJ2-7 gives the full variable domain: KAGVTQTPRYLIKTRGQQVTLSCSPISGHRSVSWYQQTPGQGLQFLFEYFSETQRNKGNFPGRFSGRQFSNSRSEMNVSTLELGDSALYLCASSLGLAGDNEQYFGPGTRLTVT.

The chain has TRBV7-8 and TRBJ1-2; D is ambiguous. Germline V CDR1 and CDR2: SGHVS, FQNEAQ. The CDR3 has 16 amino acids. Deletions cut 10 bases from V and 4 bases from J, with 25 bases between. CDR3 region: CATLGSGSTPPYGYTF. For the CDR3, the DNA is TGTGCCACCCTGGGGAGCGGGAGCACACCTCCCTATGGCTACACCTTC.

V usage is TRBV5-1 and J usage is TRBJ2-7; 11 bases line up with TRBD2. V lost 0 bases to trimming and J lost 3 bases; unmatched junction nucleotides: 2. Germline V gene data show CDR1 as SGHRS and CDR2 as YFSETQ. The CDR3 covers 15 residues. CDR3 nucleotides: TGCGCCAGCAGCTTGGAACTAGCGGGGGACTACGAGCAGTACTTC. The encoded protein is CASSLELAGDYEQYF.

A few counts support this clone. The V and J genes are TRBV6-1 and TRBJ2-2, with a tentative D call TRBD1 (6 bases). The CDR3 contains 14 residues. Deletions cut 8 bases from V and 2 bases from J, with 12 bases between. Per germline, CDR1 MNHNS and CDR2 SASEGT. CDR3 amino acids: CASVWGPNTGELFF. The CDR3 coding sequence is TGTGCCAGCGTCTGGGGGCCTAACACCGGGGAGCTGTTTTTT.

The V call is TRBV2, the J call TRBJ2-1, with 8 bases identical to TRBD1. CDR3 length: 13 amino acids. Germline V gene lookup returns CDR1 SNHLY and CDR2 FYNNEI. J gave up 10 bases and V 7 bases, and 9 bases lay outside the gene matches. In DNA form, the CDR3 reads TGTGCCAGCACCACGACAGGGGACGGGGAGCAGTTCTTC. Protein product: CASTTTGDGEQFF.

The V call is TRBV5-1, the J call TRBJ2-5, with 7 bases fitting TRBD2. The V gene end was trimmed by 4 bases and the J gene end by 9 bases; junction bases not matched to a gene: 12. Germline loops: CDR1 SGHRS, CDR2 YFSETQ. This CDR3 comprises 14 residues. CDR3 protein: CASSLEPGLQAQYF. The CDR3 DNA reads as TGCGCCAGCAGCCTGGAGCCGGGACTACAGGCCCAGTACTTC.

CDR3 in amino acids: CASSLSTSSYEQYF. The CDR3, as DNA: TGTGCCAGCTCACTCTCGACTAGCTCCTACGAGCAGTACTTC. The V call is TRBV18, the J call TRBJ2-7, with TRBD2 as a possible D gene (6 bases). Per germline, CDR1 KGHSH and CDR2 LQKENI. Trimming shortened V by 4 bases and J by 0 bases, and 10 bases separated the two germline ends. This CDR3 is 14 amino acids long.

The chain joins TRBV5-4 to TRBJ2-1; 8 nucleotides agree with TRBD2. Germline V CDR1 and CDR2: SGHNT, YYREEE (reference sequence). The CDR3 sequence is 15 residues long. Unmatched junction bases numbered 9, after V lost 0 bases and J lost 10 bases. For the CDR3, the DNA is TGTGCCAGCAGCTTGGGAGGCCGGGAGGGCCGAGAGCAGTTCTTC. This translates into CASSLGGREGREQFF.

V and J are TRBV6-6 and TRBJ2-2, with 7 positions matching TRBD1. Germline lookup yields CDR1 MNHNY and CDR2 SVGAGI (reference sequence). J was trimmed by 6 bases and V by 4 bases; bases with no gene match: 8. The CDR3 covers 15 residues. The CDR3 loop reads CASSWGQNKAGELFF. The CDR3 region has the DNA TGTGCCAGCAGTTGGGGACAGAATAAAGCCGGGGAGCTGTTTTTT.

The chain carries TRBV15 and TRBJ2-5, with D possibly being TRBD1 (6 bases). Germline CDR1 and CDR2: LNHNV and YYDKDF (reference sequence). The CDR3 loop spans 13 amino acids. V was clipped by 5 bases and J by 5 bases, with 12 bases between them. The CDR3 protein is CATSHNRAETQYF. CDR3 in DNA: TGTGCCACCAGCCATAACAGGGCGGAGACCCAGTACTTC.

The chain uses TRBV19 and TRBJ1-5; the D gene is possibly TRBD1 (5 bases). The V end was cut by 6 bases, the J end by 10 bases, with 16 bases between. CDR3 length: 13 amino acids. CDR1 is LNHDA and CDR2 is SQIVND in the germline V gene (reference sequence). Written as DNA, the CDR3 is TGTGCCAGTAGAGAAGGGGCGGCTAAACCCCAGCATTTT. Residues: CASREGAAKPQHF.

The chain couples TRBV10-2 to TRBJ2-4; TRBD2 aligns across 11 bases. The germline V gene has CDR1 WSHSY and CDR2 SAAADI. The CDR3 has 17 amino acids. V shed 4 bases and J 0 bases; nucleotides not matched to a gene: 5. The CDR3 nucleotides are TGCGCCAGCAGTGTGCTAGCGGGAGGCATAGCCAAAAACATTCAGTACTTC. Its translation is CASSVLAGGIAKNIQYF.

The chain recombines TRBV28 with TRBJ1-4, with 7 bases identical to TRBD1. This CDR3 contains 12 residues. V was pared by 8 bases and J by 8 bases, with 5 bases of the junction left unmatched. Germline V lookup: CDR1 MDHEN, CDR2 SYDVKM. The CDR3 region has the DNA TGTGCCAGCTACAGGGGTCGAGAAAAACTGTTTTTT. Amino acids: CASYRGREKLFF. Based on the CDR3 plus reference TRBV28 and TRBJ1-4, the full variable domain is DVKVTQSSRYLVKRTGEKVFLECVQDMDHENMFWYRQDPGLGLRLIYFSYDVKMKEKGDIPEGYSVSREKKERFSLILESASTNQTSMYLCASYRGREKLFFGSGTQLSVL.

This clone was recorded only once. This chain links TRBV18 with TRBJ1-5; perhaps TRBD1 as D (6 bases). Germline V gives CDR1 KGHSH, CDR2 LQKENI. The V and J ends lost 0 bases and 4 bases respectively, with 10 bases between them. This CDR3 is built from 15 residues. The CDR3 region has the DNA TGTGCCAGCTCACCACCTCCTGGACAGAATCAGCCCCAGCATTTT. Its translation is CASSPPPGQNQPQHF.